A single sample gave rise to the 32 T cell receptor beta chains below, sequenced in a study of shared clonotypes between healthy human individuals. Libraries were prepared by immunoSEQ multiplex PCR; TCRdb keeps only in-frame clonotypes and omits some of them. The sample holds around 2.1 million clones, 90% to 96% seen once. Material: naive CD4+ T cells sorted from blood. Subset in this sample: CD45RA+ positively selected. These receptors were collected from a man aged 18 to 29 in good health.

V gene TRBV25-1 combines with J gene TRBJ1-5, with D hard to call. CDR1 and CDR2 (germline): MGHDK, SYGVNS. V gave up 5 bases and J gave up 4 bases, with 9 bases separating them. The CDR3 totals 13 residues. The CDR3 region is CASSPGNNQPQHF. CDR3 coding DNA: TGTGCCAGCAGTCCCGGGAATAATCAGCCCCAGCATTTT. Combining the CDR3 with reference TRBV25-1 and TRBJ1-5 gives the whole variable domain EADIYQTPRYLVIGTGKKITLECSQTMGHDKMYWYQQDPGMELHLIHYSYGVNSTEKGDLSSESTVSRIRTEHFPLTLESARPSHTSQYLCASSPGNNQPQHFGDGTRLSIL.

The chain uses TRBV10-3 and TRBJ2-7; no reliable D call. The CDR3 has 13 residues. Looked up from germline, CDR1 is ENHRY and CDR2 is SYGVKD. Trimming took 3 bases from V and 6 from J, leaving 12 bases between them. The CDR3 DNA sequence: TGTGCCATCAGTGACTTCGACGGGCGCGAGCAGTACTTC. Translating gives CAISDFDGREQYF.

DNA for the CDR3: TGTGCCAGTAGTCCCGAGAGGGGTACTCAGCCCCAGCATTTT. It specifies CASSPERGTQPQHF. The chain carries TRBV19 and TRBJ1-5; weak D call: TRBD1 (5 bases). The germline gives CDR1 LNHDA, CDR2 SQIVND (reference sequence). Trimming removed 5 bases from V and 6 bases from J, with 14 bases in between. This CDR3 comprises 14 residues.

The chain employs TRBV7-9 and TRBJ1-2, with D possibly TRBD1 on 6 matching bases. Looked up from germline, CDR1 is SEHNR and CDR2 is FQNEAQ (reference sequence). Trimming took off 6 bases at V and 9 bases at J, with 17 bases between the two ends. The CDR3 consists of 13 residues. The CDR3 spells CASREEGELRYTF. The DNA for the CDR3 is TGTGCCAGCAGGGAAGAGGGGGAACTCCGCTACACCTTC. The whole variable domain, remainder taken from reference TRBV7-9 and TRBJ1-2, is DTGVSQNPRHKITKRGQNVTFRCDPISEHNRLYWYRQTLGQGPEFLTYFQNEAQLEKSRLLSDRFSAERPKGSFSTLEIQRTEQGDSAMYLCASREEGELRYTFGSGTRLTVV.

This clone has a single count. V and J are TRBV12-5 and TRBJ2-2; 10 bases agree with TRBD2. CDR3 length equals 16 residues. V was clipped by 4 bases and J by 3 bases; unmatched bases: 5. CDR1 and CDR2 (germline): LGHNT, FRNRAP. In nucleotides, the CDR3 is TGTGCTAGTGGTTCCCATAGCGGGAGGTACACCGGGGAGCTGTTTTTT. Protein: CASGSHSGRYTGELFF.

The rearrangement uses TRBV6-1 and TRBJ2-3, with D tentatively TRBD2 (6 bases). The V end lost 9 bases, the J end lost 6 bases, and 13 bases lay between the germline ends. CDR1 MNHNS and CDR2 SASEGT come from the germline V gene. The CDR3 consists of 12 residues. For the CDR3, the DNA is TGTGCCAGGGGGGGAGTTAGGGATACGCAGTATTTT. It codes for CARGGVRDTQYF.

The chain is built from TRBV5-1 and TRBJ1-1, with D uncertain. The length of the CDR3 is 16 residues. V was trimmed by 4 bases and J by 5 bases, leaving 21 bases between them. The V gene's germline CDR1 is SGHRS and CDR2 YFSETQ. The CDR3 loop is CASSQNGVRRETEAFF. The CDR3 coding sequence is TGCGCCAGCAGCCAAAATGGGGTTCGGAGGGAAACTGAAGCTTTCTTT.

The chain recombines TRBV18 with TRBJ2-7; 8 bases align to TRBD1. Per germline, CDR1 KGHSH and CDR2 LQKENI. The V gene end was trimmed by 3 bases and the J gene end by 3 bases; junction bases not matched to a gene: 7. The CDR3 runs to 15 residues. DNA for the CDR3: TGTGCCAGCTCACCTCGACAGGGGATCGACTACGAGCAGTACTTC. It encodes CASSPRQGIDYEQYF.

The gene calls are TRBV6-8 and TRBJ1-5; the D is unclear. This CDR3 region has 14 residues. Trimming took off 0 bases at V and 4 bases at J, with 7 bases between the two ends. The germline V gene has CDR1 MNHGY and CDR2 SAAAGT. CDR3 loop: CASSYSDNNQPQHF. CDR3 coding DNA: TGTGCCAGCAGTTACTCTGACAATAATCAGCCCCAGCATTTT.

The chain employs TRBV14 and TRBJ1-1, with no clear D. CDR3 size: 15 residues. Looked up from germline, CDR1 is SGHDN and CDR2 is FVKESK. With 1 base removed from V and 1 base from J, the gap between germline ends came to 10 bases. This CDR3 is CASSQGGQRNTEAFF. The CDR3, as DNA: TGTGCCAGCAGCCAAGGAGGGCAGAGGAACACTGAAGCTTTCTTT.

The chain has TRBV6-6 and TRBJ2-2; 9 bases map to TRBD1. CDR1 is MNHNY, CDR2 SVGAGI, per germline (reference sequence). Trimming cost V 4 bases and J 4 bases; bases outside gene matches: 4. The CDR3 totals 15 residues. The CDR3 nucleotides read TGTGCCAGCAGTTCTGGACAGGGGACCACCGGGGAGCTGTTTTTT. Translation: CASSSGQGTTGELFF.

The rearrangement links TRBV27 to TRBJ1-5; perhaps TRBD1 as D (6 bases). Germline V CDR1 and CDR2: MNHEY, SMNVEV (reference sequence). V gave up 2 bases and J gave up 4 bases, with 9 bases separating them. The CDR3 extends over 14 amino acids. This chain's CDR3 is CASSLQGQNQPQHF. As DNA, the CDR3 is TGTGCCAGCAGTTTACAGGGACAAAATCAGCCCCAGCATTTT.

The V call is TRBV6-9, the J call TRBJ2-3, with D perhaps TRBD2 (7 bases). This CDR3 has 18 residues. Trimming left V 1 base short and J 2 bases short, with 19 bases between. Germline V gives CDR1 MNHGY, CDR2 SVAAGI. The CDR3 coding sequence is TGTGCCAGCAGTTATTTAGGGCGGGGGCCCAAATTCACAGATACGCAGTATTTT. Translating gives CASSYLGRGPKFTDTQYF.

The chain carries TRBV7-8 and TRBJ2-7; TRBD1 is a possible D gene (6 bases). This CDR3 is 15 amino acids long. The germline V gene encodes CDR1 SGHVS and CDR2 FQNEAQ. With 2 bases removed from V and 3 bases from J, the gap between germline ends came to 14 bases. CDR3 protein: CASSLTGTLGYEQYF. In DNA, the CDR3 is TGTGCCAGCAGCTTAACCGGGACACTCGGCTACGAGCAGTACTTC.

V and J are TRBV18 and TRBJ2-2, with D tentatively TRBD1 (6 bases). CDR3 size: 14 residues. Looked up from germline, CDR1 is KGHSH and CDR2 is LQKENI. The V and J ends lost 2 bases and 4 bases respectively, with 8 bases between them. The CDR3: CASSPRGSTGELFF. CDR3 sequence (DNA): TGTGCCAGCTCACCAAGGGGGTCCACCGGGGAGCTGTTTTTT.

The rearrangement uses TRBV27 and TRBJ2-3, with 9 bases aligning to TRBD2. CDR3 length: 13 amino acids. CDR1 is MNHEY, CDR2 SMNVEV, per germline (reference sequence). Unmatched junction bases numbered 9, after V lost 3 bases and J lost 14 bases. The CDR3 nucleotides are TGTGCCAGCAGTTTGACGGGCGGGGGGGCCTGGTATTTT. Protein product: CASSLTGGGAWYF.

V is TRBV6-5 and J is TRBJ2-7; 8 positions agree with TRBD1. This CDR3 spans 15 amino acids. Trimming removed 6 bases from V and 4 bases from J; junction bases left unmatched: 11. Germline V lookup: CDR1 MNHEY, CDR2 SVGAGI. CDR3 amino acids: CASRAGQGGWYEQYF. The CDR3 nucleotides read TGTGCCAGCAGGGCCGGACAGGGTGGCTGGTACGAGCAGTACTTC.

The chain recombines TRBV11-2 with TRBJ2-1; possibly TRBD2 for D (6 bases). The germline gives CDR1 SGHAT, CDR2 FQNNGV. CDR3 size: 16 residues. V lost 0 bases and J 6 bases, leaving 15 bases between the germline ends. The CDR3 sequence is CASSLEGGKLGNEQFF. The CDR3 nucleotides are TGTGCCAGCAGCTTAGAGGGCGGGAAATTGGGCAATGAGCAGTTCTTC.

This clone has just one count. This chain links TRBV27 with TRBJ2-1; 11 nucleotides agree with TRBD2. J lost 7 bases, V lost 6 bases, and 11 bases had no gene match. The CDR3 runs 16 residues. From germline, CDR1 is MNHEY and CDR2 SMNVEV (reference sequence). This CDR3 is CASSPPSGRFQNEQFF. For the CDR3, the DNA is TGTGCCAGCAGCCCCCCTAGCGGGAGGTTCCAAAATGAGCAGTTCTTC.

This chain joins TRBV7-2 and TRBJ2-1; 10 positions agree with TRBD1. CDR3 length equals 16 residues. J lost 4 bases, V lost 4 bases, and 7 bases had no gene match. Per germline, CDR1 SGHTA and CDR2 FQGNSA. CDR3 protein: CASSSWTGGIYNEQFF. The CDR3 DNA follows: TGTGCCAGCAGCTCATGGACAGGGGGTATTTACAATGAGCAGTTCTTC.

This clone was found once. This chain connects TRBV5-4 to TRBJ2-3, with D hard to call. V lost 6 bases and J lost 1, with 12 bases in between. Germline CDR1 is SGHNT and CDR2 is YYREEE (reference sequence). The CDR3 runs 14 residues. The CDR3 DNA reads as TGTGCCAGCACCCTTTTTGATGGCACAGATACGCAGTATTTT. This codes for CASTLFDGTDTQYF. Together with reference TRBV5-4 and TRBJ2-3, the CDR3 gives the full variable domain: ETGVTQSPTHLIKTRGQQVTLRCSSQSGHNTVSWYQQALGQGPQFIFQYYREEENGRGNFPPRFSGLQFPNYSSELNVNALELDDSALYLCASTLFDGTDTQYFGPGTRLTVL.

The chain combines TRBV7-9 with TRBJ2-5; TRBD1 is a possible D gene (6 bases). Germline CDR1 and CDR2: SEHNR and FQNEAQ (reference sequence). V shed 3 bases and J shed 2 bases, with 13 bases lying between them. The CDR3 length is 15 residues. The chain's CDR3 is CASSFPRGEQETQYF. The CDR3 DNA reads as TGTGCCAGCAGCTTTCCCAGGGGAGAACAAGAGACCCAGTACTTC.

This rearrangement joins TRBV6-5 to TRBJ2-7, with 9 bases that match TRBD2. V was clipped by 6 bases and J by 4 bases; unmatched bases: 10. CDR3 length: 15 residues. Germline V CDR1 and CDR2: MNHEY, SVGAGI. The CDR3 bases are TGTGCCAGCAGGATGGGGGCTAGCGGGACTTACGAGCAGTACTTC. Its protein product is CASRMGASGTYEQYF.

V is TRBV19 and J is TRBJ1-2; TRBD1 might be the D (5 bases). Per germline, CDR1 LNHDA and CDR2 SQIVND (reference sequence). The CDR3 totals 14 residues. V shed 7 bases and J shed 6 bases, with 18 bases lying between them. CDR3 loop: CASTTSGNSDGYTF. DNA of the CDR3: TGTGCCAGTACTACCTCAGGGAACTCTGATGGCTACACCTTC.

This sequence joins TRBV5-1 and TRBJ2-7, with TRBD1 matching 8 bases. The CDR3 length is 14 residues. V trimming: 3 bases; J trimming: 6 bases; junction bases outside the gene matches: 8. Per germline, CDR1 SGHRS and CDR2 YFSETQ. The CDR3 reads CASSSGSTGVEQYF. The DNA of the CDR3 is TGCGCCAGCAGCTCGGGCTCGACAGGGGTCGAGCAGTACTTC.

The V call is TRBV25-1, the J call TRBJ2-3; 7 nucleotides match TRBD1. Germline V gene lookup returns CDR1 MGHDK and CDR2 SYGVNS. The CDR3 is 16 amino acids. Germline trimming cut 6 bases from V and 6 bases from J; bases unmatched to any gene: 15. The CDR3 loop reads CASRQTGFRSMDTQYF. The CDR3 DNA reads as TGTGCCAGCAGACAGACAGGGTTCCGTTCTATGGATACGCAGTATTTT. Full variable domain (outside the CDR3, taken from reference TRBV25-1 and TRBJ2-3): EADIYQTPRYLVIGTGKKITLECSQTMGHDKMYWYQQDPGMELHLIHYSYGVNSTEKGDLSSESTVSRIRTEHFPLTLESARPSHTSQYLCASRQTGFRSMDTQYFGPGTRLTVL.

This clone occurred once. This chain uses TRBV27 with TRBJ1-1; 8 nucleotides match TRBD1. Germline CDR1 and CDR2: MNHEY and SMNVEV (reference sequence). The CDR3 is 14 residues long. The V segment lost 6 bases and the J segment 0 bases; nucleotides outside the gene matches: 3. The chain's CDR3 is CASRLTGVNTEAFF. In nucleotides, the CDR3 is TGTGCCAGCAGGCTGACAGGGGTGAACACTGAAGCTTTCTTT.

J is TRBJ2-5 and V is TRBV4-1; D is unclear. Germline lookup yields CDR1 MGHRA and CDR2 YSYEKL. CDR3 length: 15 amino acids. Trimming shortened V by 4 bases and J by 5 bases, and 17 bases separated the two germline ends. The CDR3 DNA sequence: TGCGCCAGCAGCCGAATCGGCACGTTCGGGGAGACCCAGTACTTC. This encodes CASSRIGTFGETQYF.

The chain employs TRBV10-3 and TRBJ1-2; a possible D gene is TRBD1 (5 bases). The V gene lost 3 bases and the J gene lost 8 bases, with 31 bases spanning the gap. The CDR3 sequence is 19 residues long. Germline assignment: CDR1 ENHRY and CDR2 SYGVKD. CDR3 in DNA: TGTGCCATCAGTGACGCAGGGCCAGATGGGGGGACCCTTACGTACGGCTACACCTTC. Its protein is CAISDAGPDGGTLTYGYTF.

The DNA of the CDR3 is TGTGCCAGCAGCCCTAACCTGGGACAGAAGAACACTGAAGCTTTCTTT. Translating it yields CASSPNLGQKNTEAFF. V gene TRBV9 combines with J gene TRBJ1-1; TRBD1 aligns across 7 bases. The CDR3 is made up of 16 amino acids. The germline V gene has CDR1 SGDLS and CDR2 YYNGEE. Losses at the gene ends were 4 bases for V and 1 base for J; bases not matched to a gene: 10.

This chain connects TRBV7-9 to TRBJ1-1, with 7 positions matching TRBD1. This CDR3 spans 16 amino acids. V lost 5 bases and J lost 1; bases outside the gene matches: 10. CDR1 is SEHNR and CDR2 is FQNEAQ in the germline V gene (reference sequence). Here the CDR3 reads CASSLFGRGTNTEAFF. DNA for the CDR3: TGTGCCAGCAGCCTCTTTGGCAGGGGGACGAACACTGAAGCTTTCTTT.

V is TRBV5-4 and J is TRBJ1-2, with a tentative D call TRBD1 (6 bases). Germline values: CDR1 SGHNT, CDR2 YYREEE (reference sequence). This CDR3 comprises 16 residues. V lost 6 bases, J lost 4 bases, and 22 bases lay in between. DNA of the CDR3: TGTGCCAGCACCAAAGGAGGCGGGGGCGAGTTCTATGGCTACACCTTC. This codes for CASTKGGGGEFYGYTF.